This T cell receptor (beta chain) was sequenced in a study of blood T cell repertoires in COVID-19 (dated by TCRdb to 2018 to 2021). For the study in its entirety: Samples covering the acute and convalescent phases of COVID-19 were provided by collaborators in the United States, Italy and Spain. The dataset comprised deeply sampled blood TCRbeta repertoires from subjects exposed to, actively infected with, or recovered from COVID-19. A de-identified subject ID, COVID-19 status, age in years and sex were almost always included in the sample metadata. Where HLA class I and class II types were available, the types were taken from metadata supplied by the sample provider, not from assay-based typing. The material from the prospective study consisted of cDNA or gDNA derived from T cells, B-cell-depleted T cells, or PBMCs. The repertoires were released in a freely available public database meant as a resource for research on the immune response to SARS-CoV-2. Samples were obtained from the ongoing ImmuneRACE study (first 160 participants) and from 950 to 1,500 subjects provided by 6 global collaborators. Findings and caveats that apply to the study as a whole: The quantity of clinical and demographic metadata differed by source and by participant and was supplied without curation.

In Seattle, one collaborating source enrolled patients while the infection was active and tracked those patients longitudinally over the course of disease. Each collaborating institution followed its own protocols to collect whole blood in K2EDTA tubes. For TCRbeta analysis, collaborators shipped samples as frozen whole blood, isolated PBMCs, or DNA extracted from either of those sample types. The immunoSEQ Assay, a bias-controlled multiplex PCR, was used to amplify TCRbeta CDR3 regions from genomic DNA. In the original analysis: The number of nucleated cells in each sample was estimated by amplification of reference gene primers within the assay. To quantify the absolute abundance of each unique TCRbeta CDR3 rearrangement, sequence reads were collapsed and filtered. For each sample, productive Simpson clonality was calculated as the square root of Simpson's diversity index across productive rearrangements. TCRdb mirrors the immuneACCESS table, restricted to in-frame sequences. Some clones are absent from its copies; in checked studies, under half trace to an unresolved V gene, and the reason for the others is unknown. The DNA gave D and trimming, while V, J and clone size come from that table. The sample data list approximately 55,000 clones, and about three quarters of these were observed just once. The ten largest clones capture approximately 20% of the sample.

The germline V gene provides CDR1 SQVTM and CDR2 ANQGSEA. From the cysteine through the phenylalanine, the CDR3 covers 12 amino acids. CDR3 DNA is the only sequence kept; it has 36 bases, read in frame from the first base. Germline trimming amounts to 7 bases on V and 4 bases on J, with 6 as the count of junction bases outside the gene matches. In regard to this clone: There is no known antigen for this receptor. Within one base of it there is no much larger clone, and no base qualities were kept.

The clonotype originates from a man aged 30 to 39 with COVID-19, enrolled during active disease. The specimen was peripheral blood. Here the chain combines TRBV29-1 and TRBJ1-1, with TRBD1 matching 7 junction bases. The CDR3 is CSAEGASTEAFF. The sequence in DNA is TGCAGCGCCGAGGGGGCGAGCACTGAAGCTTTCTTT. Joined to the reference TRBV29-1 and TRBJ1-1 proteins, this CDR3 gives the full variable domain: SAVISQKPSRDICQRGTSLTIQCQVDSQVTMMFWYRQQPGQSLTLIATANQGSEATYESGFVIDKFPISRPNLTFSTLTVSNMSPEDSSIYLCSAEGASTEAFFGQGTRLTVV.